The rows below give T cell receptor beta chains drawn from one sample of a study of cytomegalovirus exposure and HLA in healthy donors. Generated by immunoSEQ multiplex PCR, the TCRdb table keeps only in-frame clones and is missing some. This table holds over 130,000 clones, 75% to 85% found once. The material sequenced was PBMCs. All receptors derive from a man aged 50-60 years in good health and CMV-seropositive. Both conserved end residues are part of each CDR3. A D gene is named only where the DNA matches it firmly. The size entry is marked missing in some rows and otherwise reads once, few, many or a size class.

J: TRBJ1-1; V: TRBV7-9; size: -; D: TRBD1; CDR3: CASSRGTGGTEAFF; DNA: TGTGCCAGCAGCCGCGGGACAGGGGGGACTGAAGCTTTCTTT
J: TRBJ2-7; V: TRBV6-1; size: -; D: TRBD1; CDR3: CASSLDRALSREQYF; DNA: TGTGCCAGCAGTCTGGACAGGGCCCTCTCGCGCGAGCAGTACTTC
J: TRBJ2-1; V: TRBV5-4; size: -; D: TRBD1; CDR3: CATRQGVGEQFF; DNA: TGTGCCACAAGACAGGGGGTAGGTGAGCAGTTCTTC
J: TRBJ1-4; V: TRBV9; size: once; D: TRBD1; CDR3: CASSEGATTNEKLFF; DNA: TGTGCCAGCAGCGAGGGGGCCACAACTAATGAAAAACTGTTTTTT
J: TRBJ2-3; V: TRBV11-2; size: -; D: -; CDR3: CASSFLATSTDTQYF; DNA: TGTGCCAGCAGCTTCCTAGCGACTAGCACAGATACGCAGTATTTT
J: TRBJ2-5; V: TRBV7-7; size: -; D: TRBD1; CDR3: CASSLKGGRETQYF; DNA: TGTGCTAGCAGCTTAAAAGGGGGCAGAGAGACCCAGTACTTC
J: TRBJ2-7; V: TRBV30; size: -; D: TRBD1; CDR3: CAWSSTGGASYEQYF; DNA: TGTGCCTGGAGTTCAACAGGGGGCGCGTCCTACGAGCAGTACTTC
J: TRBJ2-5; V: TRBV2; size: -; D: -; CDR3: CASQYVLYQETQYF; DNA: TGTGCCAGCCAATATGTACTATACCAAGAGACCCAGTACTTC
J: TRBJ2-1; V: TRBV28; size: -; D: TRBD2; CDR3: CASRPGTSIPEQFF; DNA: TGTGCCAGCAGGCCCGGGACTAGCATTCCGGAGCAGTTCTTC
J: TRBJ1-1; V: TRBV5-1; size: -; D: -; CDR3: CASSFSAGSAHSEAFF; DNA: TGCGCCAGCAGCTTCTCTGCCGGGAGCGCACACTCTGAAGCTTTCTTT
J: TRBJ2-6; V: TRBV7-3; size: -; D: TRBD1; CDR3: CASSPYLLGQGDSGANVLTF; DNA: TGTGCCAGCAGCCCATACTTACTCGGACAGGGGGACTCTGGGGCCAACGTCCTGACTTTC
J: TRBJ1-4; V: TRBV7-9; size: -; D: -; CDR3: CSSSLRSLNEKLFF; DNA: TGTTCCAGCAGCTTACGTAGTCTTAATGAAAAACTGTTTTTT
J: TRBJ2-7; V: TRBV5-4; size: -; D: -; CDR3: CASSFRATGSYEQYF; DNA: TGTGCCAGCAGCTTCAGGGCGACAGGCTCCTACGAGCAGTACTTC
J: TRBJ2-1; V: TRBV5-4; size: -; D: TRBD2; CDR3: CASSLYSGRVEQFF; DNA: TGTGCCAGCAGCTTGTATAGCGGGAGGGTTGAGCAGTTCTTC
J: TRBJ2-3; V: TRBV2; size: -; D: -; CDR3: CASSLQGTSTDTQYF; DNA: TGTGCCAGCAGCCTACAGGGAACTAGCACAGATACGCAGTATTTT
J: TRBJ1-2; V: TRBV28; size: -; D: -; CDR3: CASSPDSYGYTF; DNA: TGTGCCAGCAGTCCCGACAGCTATGGCTACACCTTC
J: TRBJ1-1; V: TRBV5-1; size: -; D: TRBD1; CDR3: CASSQQGEFGTEAFF; DNA: TGCGCCAGCAGCCAACAGGGGGAATTTGGCACTGAAGCTTTCTTT
J: TRBJ2-7; V: TRBV9; size: few; D: TRBD2; CDR3: CASSTGREQYF; DNA: TGTGCCAGCAGCACCGGGAGGGAGCAGTACTTC
J: TRBJ1-2; V: TRBV23-1; size: -; D: -; CDR3: CASSPRGRGYTF; DNA: TGCGCCAGCAGTCCTAGGGGCCGCGGCTACACCTTC
J: TRBJ2-7; V: TRBV28; size: -; D: TRBD1; CDR3: CASTEFGTGGINEQYF; DNA: TGTGCCAGCACCGAATTCGGGACAGGGGGCATAAACGAGCAGTACTTC
J: TRBJ2-1; V: TRBV5-1; size: -; D: TRBD1; CDR3: CASSAGTGGAYNEQFF; DNA: TGCGCCAGCAGCGCCGGGACAGGGGGCGCTTACAATGAGCAGTTCTTC
J: TRBJ1-2; V: TRBV5-1; size: -; D: -; CDR3: CASSFTGPENGYTF; DNA: TGCGCCAGCAGCTTTACAGGGCCGGAAAATGGCTACACCTTC
J: TRBJ1-5; V: TRBV1; size: -; D: -; CDR3: CTSSQGAGGRQPQHF; DNA: TGCACCAGCAGCCAAGGGGCAGGGGGCAGGCAGCCCCAGCATTTT
J: TRBJ1-2; V: TRBV27; size: -; D: -; CDR3: CASSSRQKNYGYTF; DNA: TGTGCCAGCAGTTCTCGACAGAAGAACTATGGCTACACCTTC
J: TRBJ1-5; V: TRBV5-1; size: -; D: TRBD1; CDR3: CASWTGSNQPQHF; DNA: TGCGCCAGTTGGACAGGAAGCAATCAGCCCCAGCATTTT
J: TRBJ1-1; V: TRBV7-9; size: -; D: -; CDR3: CSSITGTEAFF; DNA: TGTTCCAGCATTACAGGAACCGAAGCTTTCTTT
J: TRBJ2-5; V: TRBV6-6; size: few; D: -; CDR3: CASRTIQETQYF; DNA: TGTGCCAGCAGGACTATACAAGAGACCCAGTACTTC
J: TRBJ2-7; V: TRBV28; size: -; D: TRBD2; CDR3: CASGGPQSTSGSYEQYF; DNA: TGTGCCAGCGGTGGGCCGCAATCGACTAGCGGCTCCTACGAGCAGTACTTC
J: TRBJ2-7; V: TRBV15; size: once; D: TRBD1; CDR3: CATSRRDRGYEQYF; DNA: TGTGCCACCAGCAGGCGGGACAGGGGCTACGAGCAGTACTTC
J: TRBJ2-7; V: TRBV6-1; size: -; D: TRBD2; CDR3: CASSELLAGGPYYF; DNA: TGTGCCAGCAGTGAGTTGCTAGCGGGAGGGCCCTATTACTTC
J: TRBJ2-1; V: TRBV12-5; size: -; D: TRBD1; CDR3: CASGASGGGEQFF; DNA: TGTGCTAGTGGTGCCTCAGGGGGTGGTGAGCAGTTCTTC
J: TRBJ1-1; V: TRBV7-9; size: -; D: TRBD1; CDR3: CSSSTDRGLKWTEAFF; DNA: TGTTCCAGCAGCACAGACAGGGGTCTCAAGTGGACTGAAGCTTTCTTT
J: TRBJ2-7; V: TRBV18; size: -; D: TRBD1; CDR3: CASSPRTGSYEQYF; DNA: TGTGCCAGCTCTCCCCGGACAGGGTCCTACGAGCAGTACTTC
J: TRBJ1-2; V: TRBV6-5; size: few; D: -; CDR3: CASSYGRGDPRGGYTF; DNA: TGTGCCAGCAGCTACGGGAGGGGGGACCCTCGTGGTGGCTACACCTTC
J: TRBJ2-7; V: TRBV29-1; size: -; D: TRBD2; CDR3: CSAGGGISPSEQYF; DNA: TGCAGCGCTGGCGGGGGGATATCCCCGTCCGAGCAGTACTTC
J: TRBJ2-7; V: TRBV18; size: -; D: TRBD2; CDR3: CASSQGLGHTYEQYF; DNA: TGTGCCAGCTCACAGGGACTAGGACACACCTACGAGCAGTACTTC
J: TRBJ1-6; V: TRBV5-4; size: -; D: -; CDR3: CASSLTGDSPLHF; DNA: TGTGCCAGCAGCCTGACGGGTGATTCACCCCTCCACTTT
J: TRBJ1-3; V: TRBV4-1; size: -; D: TRBD1; CDR3: CASSQGQGEGNTIYF; DNA: TGCGCCAGCAGCCAAGGACAGGGCGAAGGAAACACCATATATTTT
J: TRBJ2-7; V: TRBV5-1; size: once; D: TRBD2; CDR3: CASSLVGGRSYEQYF; DNA: TGCGCCAGCAGCTTGGTGGGCGGGAGGTCCTACGAGCAGTACTTC